A selection of T cell receptor beta chains follows, all from one sample in a study of cytomegalovirus exposure and HLA in healthy donors. Produced via immunoSEQ multiplex PCR; TCRdb's table is partial and in-frame only. The sample consists of around 180,000 clones, 70% to 85% of them appearing once. Sequenced material: PBMCs. These receptors were obtained from a woman in her 30s in good health and CMV-seropositive. Each CDR3 is given with its conserved first and last residue. Fields, in order: V gene, clone size, J gene, D gene, CDR3 protein, CDR3 DNA. D genes are given only for firm matches. Rows may omit the clone size; those that give it use once, few, many or a size class.

TRBV4-2	-	TRBJ2-5	TRBD2	CASSQEVAGVFQETQYF	TGTGCCAGCAGCCAAGAAGTAGCGGGAGTTTTCCAAGAGACCCAGTACTTC
TRBV29-1	-	TRBJ1-1	TRBD1	CSVASRGQGSNTEAFF	TGCAGCGTTGCATCCCGGGGACAGGGAAGTAACACTGAAGCTTTCTTT
TRBV7-6	-	TRBJ2-1	-	CASSQGTTNEQFF	TGTGCCAGCAGCCAGGGAACGACCAATGAGCAGTTCTTC
TRBV19	-	TRBJ2-7	TRBD2	CASSGRSYEQYF	TGTGCCAGTAGCGGGAGGTCCTACGAGCAGTACTTC
TRBV2	few	TRBJ1-2	-	CASSERSAGVNYGYTF	TGTGCCAGCAGTGAAAGGTCCGCAGGGGTCAACTATGGCTACACCTTC
TRBV18	-	TRBJ2-6	-	CASSPDLPGAGANVLTF	TGTGCCAGCTCACCGGATTTGCCAGGGGCTGGGGCCAACGTCCTGACTTTC
TRBV7-9	-	TRBJ1-4	-	CASSLTNSNEKLFF	TGTGCCAGCAGCTTAACTAATTCTAATGAAAAACTGTTTTTT
TRBV2	-	TRBJ2-4	TRBD1	CASSLTGGWDKNIQYF	TGTGCCAGCAGCCTAACAGGGGGGTGGGACAAAAACATTCAGTACTTC
TRBV7-2	-	TRBJ1-1	-	CASSREGLTFF	TGTGCCAGCAGCCGAGAGGGTTTGACTTTCTTT
TRBV6-5	-	TRBJ2-7	-	CASIEEATGEQYF	TGTGCCAGCATCGAGGAAGCTACGGGGGAGCAGTACTTC
TRBV7-2	-	TRBJ2-7	TRBD2	CASSLGWGLAAYEQYF	TGTGCCAGCAGCTTAGGATGGGGACTAGCGGCCTACGAGCAGTACTTC
TRBV11-3	few	TRBJ1-1	-	CASSFSHSQGWVKTEAFF	TGTGCCAGCAGCTTTTCCCACAGCCAGGGATGGGTAAAGACTGAAGCTTTCTTT
TRBV30	-	TRBJ1-4	-	CAWSVREKLFF	TGTGCCTGGAGTGTGCGGGAAAAACTGTTTTTT
TRBV29-1	-	TRBJ2-5	TRBD2	CSVEPSGAQETQYF	TGCAGCGTTGAGCCTAGCGGCGCCCAAGAGACCCAGTACTTC
TRBV30	-	TRBJ2-7	TRBD2	CAWSMVAGKSYEQYF	TGTGCCTGGAGCATGGTAGCGGGCAAATCCTACGAGCAGTACTTC
TRBV19	-	TRBJ2-1	TRBD2	CASSIGGKTRLSYNEQFF	TGTGCCAGTAGTATCGGGGGGAAGACGCGATTGTCCTACAATGAGCAGTTCTTC
TRBV28	-	TRBJ1-5	TRBD1	CASSWDSEVQPQHF	TGTGCCAGCAGTTGGGACAGCGAGGTTCAGCCCCAGCATTTT
TRBV18	-	TRBJ2-7	-	CASSPVQPSDEQYF	TGTGCCAGCTCACCAGTCCAGCCTAGCGACGAGCAGTACTTC
TRBV6-1	-	TRBJ1-1	-	CASPGHTTEAFF	TGTGCCAGCCCAGGGCATACCACTGAAGCTTTCTTT
TRBV28	-	TRBJ2-3	TRBD2	CASSPKPALRLAGGLTSTDTQYF	TGTGCCAGCAGTCCTAAGCCAGCCCTCCGACTAGCGGGAGGGCTTACTAGCACAGATACGCAGTATTTT
TRBV7-2	-	TRBJ2-7	-	CASSYRGQVSDEQYF	TGTGCCAGCAGCTATAGAGGGCAGGTATCGGACGAGCAGTACTTC
TRBV29-1	-	TRBJ2-3	-	CSVAGRSTDTQYF	TGCAGCGTTGCAGGGCGGAGCACAGATACGCAGTATTTT
TRBV5-5	medium-sized	TRBJ2-2	TRBD2	CASSLMGGDTGELFF	TGTGCCAGCAGCTTGATGGGGGGGGACACCGGGGAGCTGTTTTTT
TRBV5-1	-	TRBJ1-3	TRBD1	CASSPSGQGAGNTIYF	TGCGCCAGCAGCCCGTCGGGACAGGGGGCTGGAAACACCATATATTTT
TRBV9	-	TRBJ2-5	TRBD1	CASSVGDRNSQETQYF	TGTGCCAGCAGCGTAGGGGACAGGAATAGCCAAGAGACCCAGTACTTC
TRBV7-9	-	TRBJ2-1	TRBD1	CASSWNRGQFF	TGTGCCAGCAGCTGGAACAGGGGGCAGTTCTTC
TRBV18	-	TRBJ1-4	-	CASSPGPNEKLFF	TGTGCCAGCTCACCGGGGCCTAATGAAAAACTGTTTTTT
TRBV28	-	TRBJ2-1	-	CASSLIDRDNEQFF	TGTGCCAGCAGTTTGATTGACAGAGACAATGAGCAGTTCTTC
TRBV5-1	once	TRBJ2-7	-	CASSLEQGVTYEQYF	TGCGCCAGCAGCTTGGAACAGGGTGTGACCTACGAGCAGTACTTC
TRBV28	-	TRBJ2-7	-	CASSSSGYSGEQYF	TGTGCCAGCAGTTCCTCGGGTTACTCGGGCGAGCAGTACTTC
TRBV23-1	-	TRBJ1-1	-	CASSQCLPGYADTEAFF	TGCGCCAGCAGTCAATGTCTCCCAGGGTACGCGGATACTGAAGCTTTCTTT
TRBV6-1	few	TRBJ1-2	TRBD1	CASTEQGLGYTF	TGTGCCAGCACCGAACAGGGGTTGGGCTACACCTTC
TRBV6-1	-	TRBJ1-2	TRBD1	CASSGDRDLFSYGYTF	TGTGCCAGCAGTGGGGACAGGGACCTTTTTAGCTATGGCTACACCTTC
TRBV6-1	-	TRBJ2-7	TRBD2	CASSEASRSSGYEQYF	TGTGCCAGCAGTGAAGCATCTCGGTCTAGCGGCTACGAGCAGTACTTC
TRBV11-2	-	TRBJ1-4	-	CASSLSRGAGEKLFF	TGTGCCAGCAGCTTAAGTCGGGGGGCGGGTGAAAAACTGTTTTTT
TRBV9	-	TRBJ2-3	TRBD1	CASSVRQGENTDTQYF	TGTGCCAGCAGCGTTCGCCAGGGGGAGAACACAGATACGCAGTATTTT
TRBV28	-	TRBJ1-2	-	CASRPQGYGYTF	TGTGCCAGCAGGCCTCAGGGCTATGGCTACACCTTC
TRBV27	-	TRBJ2-7	TRBD2	CASSLSAREYGAEQYF	TGTGCCAGCAGTTTATCGGCGCGGGAGTATGGGGCGGAGCAGTACTTC
TRBV4-3	-	TRBJ1-1	-	CASSQDRAGLNTEAFF	TGCGCCAGCAGCCAAGATCGGGCGGGTCTGAACACTGAAGCTTTCTTT
TRBV2	few	TRBJ2-7	TRBD2	CASRHLTSGSGYEQYF	TGTGCCAGCCGTCACCTAACTAGCGGGAGTGGATACGAGCAGTACTTC
TRBV6-6	-	TRBJ2-7	-	CASRKRSYEQYF	TGTGCCAGCAGGAAGAGATCCTACGAGCAGTACTTC